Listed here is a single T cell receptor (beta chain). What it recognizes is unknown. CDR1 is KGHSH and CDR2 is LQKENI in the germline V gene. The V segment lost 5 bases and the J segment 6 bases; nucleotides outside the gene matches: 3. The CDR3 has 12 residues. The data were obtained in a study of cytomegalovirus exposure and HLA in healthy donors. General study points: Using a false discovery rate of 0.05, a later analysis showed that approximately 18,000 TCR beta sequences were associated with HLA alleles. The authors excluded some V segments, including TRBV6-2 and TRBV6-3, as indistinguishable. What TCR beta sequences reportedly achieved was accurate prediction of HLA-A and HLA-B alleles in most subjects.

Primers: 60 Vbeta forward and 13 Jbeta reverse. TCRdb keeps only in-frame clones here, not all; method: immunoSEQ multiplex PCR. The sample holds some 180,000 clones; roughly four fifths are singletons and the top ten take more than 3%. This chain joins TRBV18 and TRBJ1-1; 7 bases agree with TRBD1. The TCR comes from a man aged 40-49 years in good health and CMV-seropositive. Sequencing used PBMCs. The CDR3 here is CASSEQGSEAFF. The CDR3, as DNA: TGTGCCAGCTCAGAACAGGGGTCTGAAGCTTTCTTT.